A single sample is the source of the 20 T cell receptor beta chains below, sequenced in a study of T-cell memory formation after mild COVID-19. TCRdb processed the 5' RACE reads anew with MiXCR; each CDR3 protein has one entry. Of about 560,000 distinct CDR3 sequences in the sample, roughly 17% are singletons; the top ten hold around 8.1%. The source material was PBMCs or a T cell subset sorted from them (not recorded which). Source of these receptors: an adult woman who had mild COVID-19 (a few samples of this study predate the infection). Cell type and time point are not known.

This clonotype occurred a few times. This chain links TRBV11-2 with TRBJ2-3; D is uncertain. This CDR3 has 13 residues. Germline CDR1 reads SGHAT; CDR2 reads FQNNGV. Trimming cost V 2 bases and J 6 bases, with 9 bases left between them. This chain's CDR3 is CASSLNIADTQYF. CDR3 nucleotide sequence: TGTGCCAGCAGCTTAAATATTGCGGATACGCAGTATTTT. Complete variable domain (other parts from reference TRBV11-2 and TRBJ2-3): EAGVAQSPRYKIIEKRQSVAFWCNPISGHATLYWYQQILGQGPKLLIQFQNNGVVDDSQLPKDRFSAERLKGVDSTLKIQPAKLEDSAVYLCASSLNIADTQYFGPGTRLTVL.

This clonotype has just a few counts. V usage is TRBV6-5 and J usage is TRBJ2-1, with 10 nucleotides matching TRBD2. Germline trimming cut 6 bases from V and 6 bases from J; bases unmatched to any gene: 8. Germline V lookup: CDR1 MNHEY, CDR2 SVGAGI. This CDR3 is 15 amino acids long. CDR3 region: CASRRKRGGVNEQFF. Here the CDR3 DNA reads TGTGCCAGCAGAAGGAAGCGGGGGGGGGTCAATGAGCAGTTCTTC.

In this sample, this clonotype turned up a few times. The gene calls are TRBV7-9 and TRBJ2-1; 7 nucleotides agree with TRBD2. Trimming took 3 bases from V and 5 from J; bases not matched to a gene: 7. The CDR3 is 15 residues long. Looked up from germline, CDR1 is SEHNR and CDR2 is FQNEAQ (reference sequence). The CDR3 region has the DNA TGTGCCAGCAGCTTTAGGGCTAGCGGCAACAATGAGCAGTTCTTC. This encodes CASSFRASGNNEQFF. The complete variable domain, with remaining parts taken from reference TRBV7-9 and TRBJ2-1, reads DTGVSQNPRHKITKRGQNVTFRCDPISEHNRLYWYRQTLGQGPEFLTYFQNEAQLEKSRLLSDRFSAERPKGSFSTLEIQRTEQGDSAMYLCASSFRASGNNEQFFGPGTRLTVL.

This clonotype was counted only a few times. The J gene is TRBJ1-1, the V gene TRBV5-6, with TRBD1 matching over 8 bases. CDR1 SGHDT and CDR2 YYEEEE come from the germline V gene. With V trimmed by 2 bases and J by 6 bases, 12 bases remained unmatched. CDR3 length equals 16 residues. The DNA for the CDR3 is TGTGCCAGCAGCTTAGTTCCCGGGACAGGAGGCCCTGAAGCTTTCTTT. Translated: CASSLVPGTGGPEAFF.

The V and J genes are TRBV4-1 and TRBJ2-7, with D uncertain. This CDR3 has 15 residues. The germline gives CDR1 MGHRA, CDR2 YSYEKL. Trimming stripped 3 bases from V and 0 bases from J, with 12 bases between. DNA for the CDR3: TGCGCCAGCAGCCAGGAAACATCAAGCTCCTACGAGCAGTACTTC. It specifies CASSQETSSSYEQYF.

The J gene is TRBJ2-1, the V gene TRBV3-1; TRBD2 aligns across 9 bases. Germline trimming cut 5 bases from V and 8 bases from J; bases unmatched to any gene: 16. The CDR3 runs 17 residues. CDR1 LGHDT and CDR2 YNNKEL come from the germline V gene (reference sequence). CDR3 loop: CASSNFRSGRLSDEQFF. The CDR3 DNA reads TGTGCCAGCAGCAACTTCAGGAGCGGGAGGTTGTCGGATGAGCAGTTCTTC.

The chain uses TRBV25-1 and TRBJ2-7; weak D call: TRBD2 (5 bases). The CDR3 has 13 amino acids. The germline V and J ends were trimmed by 10 bases and 0 bases, with 13 bases remaining between them. Germline V gene sequence: CDR1 MGHDK, CDR2 SYGVNS. The CDR3 coding sequence is TGTGCCACCGGGTCGGACTCCTCCTACGAGCAGTACTTC. Its protein product is CATGSDSSYEQYF.

The V gene is TRBV14, the J gene TRBJ2-7; D may be TRBD1 or TRBD2 (5 bases each). Germline V gene data show CDR1 as SGHDN and CDR2 as FVKESK. CDR3 length: 13 amino acids. Trimming took 4 bases from V and 8 from J, leaving 15 bases between them. Here the CDR3 reads CASSPLLSGQQYF. Here the CDR3 DNA reads TGTGCCAGCAGCCCCCTACTCTCGGGACAGCAGTACTTC.

This clonotype showed up just a few times. The CDR3 DNA is TGTGCCACCAGTCGGGCCTCTAGCACAGATACGCAGTATTTT. Protein: CATSRASSTDTQYF. The V call is TRBV24-1, the J call TRBJ2-3; no definite D call. Between the trimmed V and J ends, which lost 6 bases and 0 bases, there was a span of 9 bases. The CDR3 has 14 residues. Germline assignment: CDR1 KGHDR and CDR2 SFDVKD.

The J gene is TRBJ2-7, the V gene TRBV6-2 or TRBV6-3; D may match TRBD1 or TRBD2 (5 bases each). CDR3 length: 14 residues. V was trimmed by 2 bases and J by 7 bases, leaving 15 bases between them. Germline values: CDR1 MNHEY, CDR2 SVGEGT. Here the CDR3 DNA reads TGTGCCAGCAGTTACATGGGACGGCCCGTGGAGCAGTACTTC. Residues: CASSYMGRPVEQYF.

V usage is TRBV20-1 and J usage is TRBJ2-1; 13 bases line up with TRBD2. Trimming at V came to 4 bases and at J to 4 bases, leaving 4 bases not matched to a gene. CDR3 length equals 15 residues. Germline-derived CDR1 and CDR2 are DFQATT and SNEGSKA (reference sequence). In DNA form, the CDR3 reads TGCAGTGCTACCTCGGGACTAGCGGGGTACAATGAGCAGTTCTTC. Residues: CSATSGLAGYNEQFF.

The V call is TRBV4-2, the J call TRBJ1-1; maybe TRBD1 (6 bases). V was clipped by 5 bases and J by 2 bases, with 12 bases between them. This CDR3 is 14 amino acids long. The germline gives CDR1 LGHNA, CDR2 YNFKEQ. CDR3 amino acids: CASSAKDSNTEAFF. DNA for the CDR3: TGTGCCAGCAGCGCCAAGGACAGTAACACTGAAGCTTTCTTT.

This clonotype was observed a few times. J is TRBJ1-4 and V is TRBV9; 9 bases line up with TRBD1. With 3 bases clipped from V and 8 bases from J, the junction kept 5 bases outside the gene matches. CDR1 and CDR2 from the germline V gene are SGDLS and YYNGEE. The CDR3 is made up of 14 amino acids. The CDR3 nucleotides are TGTGCCAGCAGCGCCACAGGGGGCCGGGAAAAACTGTTTTTT. This encodes CASSATGGREKLFF.

Only a few counts were recorded for this clonotype. V and J are TRBV5-5 and TRBJ2-2; 7 bases line up with TRBD1. Germline assignment: CDR1 SGHKS and CDR2 YYEKEE (reference sequence). The ends lost 1 base at V and 7 bases at J; junction bases unmatched: 7. This CDR3 has 15 residues. The CDR3 region has the DNA TGTGCCAGCAGCTTGCGACAGGGTCCCATCGGGGAGCTGTTTTTT. Translation gives CASSLRQGPIGELFF.

The rearrangement links TRBV18 to TRBJ2-1; 14 bases match TRBD2. The CDR3 has 18 residues. J was trimmed by 9 bases and V by 1 base; bases with no gene match: 11. Germline V CDR1 and CDR2: KGHSH, LQKENI. CDR3 sequence: CASSPLKTGTSGSGEQFF. In nucleotides, the CDR3 is TGTGCCAGCTCACCACTTAAAACCGGGACTAGCGGGAGTGGTGAGCAGTTCTTC.

This clonotype was observed a handful of times. The chain couples TRBV20-1 to TRBJ2-5, with TRBD1 as a possible D gene (6 bases). Germline lookup yields CDR1 DFQATT and CDR2 SNEGSKA (reference sequence). Trimming cost V 5 bases and J 4 bases, with 20 bases left between them. The CDR3 sequence is 15 residues long. In DNA, the CDR3 is TGCAGTGCTCCTGATAACAGGGTAGGGGGAGAGACCCAGTACTTC. This gives the protein CSAPDNRVGGETQYF.

This clonotype was observed a handful of times. The rearrangement joins TRBV7-2 to TRBJ2-5; a weak D match, TRBD2 (5 bases). The CDR3 extends over 15 amino acids. V was shortened by 5 bases and J by 1 base, with 14 bases between the two germline ends. Germline lookup yields CDR1 SGHTA and CDR2 FQGNSA. The chain's CDR3 is CASSPKDWSQETQYF. The CDR3 region has the DNA TGTGCCAGCAGCCCGAAGGACTGGAGCCAAGAGACCCAGTACTTC. Full variable domain (missing parts from reference TRBV7-2 and TRBJ2-5): GAGVSQSPSNKVTEKGKDVELRCDPISGHTALYWYRQSLGQGLEFLIYFQGNSAPDKSGLPSDRFSAERTGGSVSTLTIQRTQQEDSAVYLCASSPKDWSQETQYFGPGTRLLVL.

CDR3 bases: TGTGCCAGCAGCTTAGGACAGTCCCTCACTGAAGCTTTCTTT. Protein: CASSLGQSLTEAFF. The chain joins TRBV7-2 to TRBJ1-1; perhaps TRBD1 as D (5 bases). The V gene's germline CDR1 is SGHTA and CDR2 FQGNSA. V lost 1 base to trimming and J lost 4 bases, with 10 bases between them. The CDR3 spans 14 residues.

The CDR3 DNA is TGTGCCTGGAGTGCAGGGCCAGGAGGAGAGCAGTACTTC. As protein: CAWSAGPGGEQYF. J is TRBJ2-7 and V is TRBV30, with D possibly called TRBD1 or TRBD2 (5 bases each). This CDR3 has 13 amino acids. The germline CDR1 and CDR2 sequences are GTSNPN and SVGIG (reference sequence). Trimming took 1 base from V and 7 from J, leaving 14 bases between them.

This clonotype was counted only a few times. This sequence joins TRBV5-1 and TRBJ1-1; possible D gene TRBD1, 5 bases. The ends were cut back, 4 bases at V and 0 bases at J, with 10 bases in the middle. CDR3 length: 14 residues. Germline CDR1 SGHRS, CDR2 YFSETQ. This CDR3 is CASSETTVNTEAFF. The CDR3 DNA sequence: TGCGCCAGCAGCGAGACGACAGTGAACACTGAAGCTTTCTTT.